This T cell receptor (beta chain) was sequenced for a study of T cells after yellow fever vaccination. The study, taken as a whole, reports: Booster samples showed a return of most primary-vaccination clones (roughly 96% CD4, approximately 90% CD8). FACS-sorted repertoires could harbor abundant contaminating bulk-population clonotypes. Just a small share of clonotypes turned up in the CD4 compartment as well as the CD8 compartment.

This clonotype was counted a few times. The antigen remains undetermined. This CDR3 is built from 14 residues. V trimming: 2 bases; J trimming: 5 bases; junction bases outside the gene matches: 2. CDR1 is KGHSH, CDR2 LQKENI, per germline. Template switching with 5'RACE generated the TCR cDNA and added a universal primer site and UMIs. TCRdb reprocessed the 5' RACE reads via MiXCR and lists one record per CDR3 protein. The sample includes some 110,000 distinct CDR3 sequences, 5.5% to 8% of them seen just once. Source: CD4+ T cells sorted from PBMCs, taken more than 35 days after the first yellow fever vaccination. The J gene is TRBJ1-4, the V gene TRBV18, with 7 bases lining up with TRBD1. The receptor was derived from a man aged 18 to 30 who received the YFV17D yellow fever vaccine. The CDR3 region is CASSPTGVNEKLFF. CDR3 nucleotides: TGTGCCAGCTCACCAACAGGGGTAAATGAAAAACTGTTTTTT.